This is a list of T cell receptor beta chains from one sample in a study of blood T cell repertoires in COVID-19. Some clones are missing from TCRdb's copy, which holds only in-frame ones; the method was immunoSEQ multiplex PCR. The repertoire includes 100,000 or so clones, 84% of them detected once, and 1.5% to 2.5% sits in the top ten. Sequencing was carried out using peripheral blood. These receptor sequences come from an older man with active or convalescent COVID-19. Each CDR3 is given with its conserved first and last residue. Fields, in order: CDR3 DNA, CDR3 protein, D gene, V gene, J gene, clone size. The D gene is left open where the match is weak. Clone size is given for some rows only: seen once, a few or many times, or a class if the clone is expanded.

CDR3nt: TGCGCCAGCAGCTTCGGGAGTAGCGGGGATCAAGAGACCCAGTACTTC
CDR3aa: CASSFGSSGDQETQYF
d_gene: TRBD2
v_gene: TRBV5-1
j_gene: TRBJ2-5
abundance: NA

CDR3nt: TGTGCCAGCAGTGGACTAGCGGGGGACAATGAGCAGTTCTTC
CDR3aa: CASSGLAGDNEQFF
d_gene: TRBD2
v_gene: TRBV2
j_gene: TRBJ2-1
abundance: NA

CDR3nt: TGTGCCAGCAGCTTAGCCGACAGGGGGAATGAGCAGTTCTTC
CDR3aa: CASSLADRGNEQFF
d_gene: TRBD1
v_gene: TRBV7-9
j_gene: TRBJ2-1
abundance: NA

CDR3nt: TGCGCCACCCACAGGACAGGCCTCTCCGGTGGCAATCAGCCCCAGCATTTT
CDR3aa: CATHRTGLSGGNQPQHF
d_gene: TRBD1
v_gene: TRBV5-1
j_gene: TRBJ1-5
abundance: NA

CDR3nt: TGTGCCAGCAGTTTCGTACAGGGGAATCAAGAGACCCAGTACTTC
CDR3aa: CASSFVQGNQETQYF
d_gene: TRBD1
v_gene: TRBV27
j_gene: TRBJ2-5
abundance: NA

CDR3nt: TGTGCCTGGAGCCCAACACGAGAAGCTTTCTTT
CDR3aa: CAWSPTREAFF
d_gene: NA
v_gene: TRBV30
j_gene: TRBJ1-1
abundance: NA

CDR3nt: TGTGCCAGCAGCTTTGGTATTGGAGCCTACGAGCAGTACTTC
CDR3aa: CASSFGIGAYEQYF
d_gene: NA
v_gene: TRBV11-2
j_gene: TRBJ2-7
abundance: NA

CDR3nt: TGTGCCAGCAGCCAAGGGGGGGGCTTTGGCTACACCTTC
CDR3aa: CASSQGGGFGYTF
d_gene: NA
v_gene: TRBV14
j_gene: TRBJ1-2
abundance: NA

CDR3nt: TGTGCCAGCAGTTCGGGCGGGTTGGGCTACACCTTC
CDR3aa: CASSSGGLGYTF
d_gene: NA
v_gene: TRBV12-3/TRBV12-4
j_gene: TRBJ1-2
abundance: NA

CDR3nt: TGTGCCAGCAGCCAGGGACTAGCGGGGGGTGCCATCAACGAGCAGTACTTC
CDR3aa: CASSQGLAGGAINEQYF
d_gene: TRBD2
v_gene: TRBV5-4
j_gene: TRBJ2-7
abundance: NA

CDR3nt: TGTGCCAGCAGCATGGCGGCAGCCACATACGAGCAGTACTTC
CDR3aa: CASSMAAATYEQYF
d_gene: NA
v_gene: TRBV21-1
j_gene: TRBJ2-7
abundance: NA

CDR3nt: TGCGCCAGCAGGAGAGATCAAAACACTGAAGCTTTCTTT
CDR3aa: CASRRDQNTEAFF
d_gene: NA
v_gene: TRBV5-1
j_gene: TRBJ1-1
abundance: NA

CDR3nt: TGCGCCAGCAGCTCCACTGCCTTTCGAGGACAGAACCATGAGCAGTTCTTC
CDR3aa: CASSSTAFRGQNHEQFF
d_gene: NA
v_gene: TRBV5-1
j_gene: TRBJ2-1
abundance: few

CDR3nt: TGTGCCAGTAGTATAGTGAGTTTCGGGGGACCTTCTGGGGCCAACGTCCTGACTTTC
CDR3aa: CASSIVSFGGPSGANVLTF
d_gene: NA
v_gene: TRBV19
j_gene: TRBJ2-6
abundance: NA

CDR3nt: TGTGCCAGCAGTCCCTATAGGACAGGAGCTAACACTGAAGCTTTCTTT
CDR3aa: CASSPYRTGANTEAFF
d_gene: TRBD1
v_gene: TRBV27
j_gene: TRBJ1-1
abundance: few

CDR3nt: TGTGCCAGTAGTACGCAACAGGGAAGCAATCAGCCCCAGCATTTT
CDR3aa: CASSTQQGSNQPQHF
d_gene: NA
v_gene: TRBV19
j_gene: TRBJ1-5
abundance: NA

CDR3nt: TGTGCCTGGGGCCAAATGCCAGGGGGTGCCGCGCGTTCGGGAATGAACACTGAAGCTTTCTTT
CDR3aa: CAWGQMPGGAARSGMNTEAFF
d_gene: TRBD1
v_gene: TRBV30
j_gene: TRBJ1-1
abundance: NA

CDR3nt: TGCGCCAGCAGCCTTTGGGGACAGGGAATTACGGACGGAGTGAGGGACGTCCTGACTTTC
CDR3aa: CASSLWGQGITDGVRDVLTF
d_gene: TRBD1
v_gene: TRBV5-1
j_gene: TRBJ2-6
abundance: NA

CDR3nt: TGTGCCAGCAGACGGGGGGGCGCCTCTGAAAAACTGTTTTTT
CDR3aa: CASRRGGASEKLFF
d_gene: NA
v_gene: TRBV28
j_gene: TRBJ1-4
abundance: once

CDR3nt: TGTGCCAGCAGCCAAGGCGGGGGGGCGCTCTACGAGCAGTACTTC
CDR3aa: CASSQGGGALYEQYF
d_gene: TRBD2
v_gene: TRBV4-2
j_gene: TRBJ2-7
abundance: NA

CDR3nt: TGTGCCAGCTCTTTAGCTCTCTCTGGAAACACCATATATTTT
CDR3aa: CASSLALSGNTIYF
d_gene: NA
v_gene: TRBV18
j_gene: TRBJ1-3
abundance: NA

CDR3nt: TGTGCCAGCAGTTTTATGACAGGGGAGGGCACAGATACGCAGTATTTT
CDR3aa: CASSFMTGEGTDTQYF
d_gene: TRBD1
v_gene: TRBV28
j_gene: TRBJ2-3
abundance: NA

CDR3nt: TGTGCCAGCAGTGAGGGGCCCACACTAGCGGGGGGCAATGAGCAGTTCTTC
CDR3aa: CASSEGPTLAGGNEQFF
d_gene: TRBD2
v_gene: TRBV6-1
j_gene: TRBJ2-1
abundance: NA

CDR3nt: TGCGCCAGCAGCACCCCTTCTAGCTACGAGCAGTACTTC
CDR3aa: CASSTPSSYEQYF
d_gene: NA
v_gene: TRBV5-1
j_gene: TRBJ2-7
abundance: NA

CDR3nt: TGCGCCAGCAGGACGGGGGCTAGCGGGGGGACCCGCACAGATACGCAGTATTTT
CDR3aa: CASRTGASGGTRTDTQYF
d_gene: TRBD2
v_gene: TRBV5-1
j_gene: TRBJ2-3
abundance: few

CDR3nt: TGTGCCTGGAGTCAGGCCGTGAACACTGAAGCTTTCTTT
CDR3aa: CAWSQAVNTEAFF
d_gene: NA
v_gene: TRBV30
j_gene: TRBJ1-1
abundance: NA

CDR3nt: TGTGCCAGCAGTGAAGCTCGAGCGGGGGGCACAGATACGCAGTATTTT
CDR3aa: CASSEARAGGTDTQYF
d_gene: TRBD2
v_gene: TRBV2
j_gene: TRBJ2-3
abundance: NA

CDR3nt: TGTGCCAGCAGTTACTCGTCCGGGACTAGCGGCTACGAGCAGTACTTC
CDR3aa: CASSYSSGTSGYEQYF
d_gene: TRBD2
v_gene: TRBV6-5
j_gene: TRBJ2-7
abundance: NA

CDR3nt: TGTGCCAGCAGCTTAGGTACGGGTATCGGCACTGAAGCTTTCTTT
CDR3aa: CASSLGTGIGTEAFF
d_gene: NA
v_gene: TRBV11-2
j_gene: TRBJ1-1
abundance: NA

CDR3nt: TGTGCCAGCAGTTACTCGTATATAGGGGGGAACACTGAAGCTTTCTTT
CDR3aa: CASSYSYIGGNTEAFF
d_gene: NA
v_gene: TRBV6-5
j_gene: TRBJ1-1
abundance: NA

CDR3nt: TGTGCCAGCAGCGTAGAGTTACGGGGGGCTAAGAATGAGCAGTTCTTC
CDR3aa: CASSVELRGAKNEQFF
d_gene: NA
v_gene: TRBV9
j_gene: TRBJ2-1
abundance: NA

CDR3nt: TGTGCCAGCAGTTTAAGGGACAGGGCGGAAAAACTGTTTTTT
CDR3aa: CASSLRDRAEKLFF
d_gene: TRBD1
v_gene: TRBV27
j_gene: TRBJ1-4
abundance: few

CDR3nt: TGCGCCAGCAGCTTGTCAGTCACGGGGCAAGAGACCCAGTACTTC
CDR3aa: CASSLSVTGQETQYF
d_gene: NA
v_gene: TRBV5-1
j_gene: TRBJ2-5
abundance: NA

CDR3nt: TGTGCCAGCAGTGAATTCCTCACAGGGAACACTGAAGCTTTCTTT
CDR3aa: CASSEFLTGNTEAFF
d_gene: NA
v_gene: TRBV6-1
j_gene: TRBJ1-1
abundance: NA

CDR3nt: TGTGCCAGCACCCTGGAAAGGGGTTTACCCCTTAACTATGGCTACACCTTC
CDR3aa: CASTLERGLPLNYGYTF
d_gene: NA
v_gene: TRBV5-6
j_gene: TRBJ1-2
abundance: NA

CDR3nt: TGTGCCAGCTTAGCAGGGACTAGCGGCCAAGAGACCCAGTACTTC
CDR3aa: CASLAGTSGQETQYF
d_gene: TRBD2
v_gene: TRBV18
j_gene: TRBJ2-5
abundance: NA

CDR3nt: TGTGCCAGCAGTTATTCGTCGACAGGGTCTTTCTACGAGCAGTACTTC
CDR3aa: CASSYSSTGSFYEQYF
d_gene: TRBD1
v_gene: TRBV6-5
j_gene: TRBJ2-7
abundance: few

CDR3nt: TGTGCCAGCTCCGGGTCGTTCGGGGAGACCCAGTACTTC
CDR3aa: CASSGSFGETQYF
d_gene: NA
v_gene: TRBV7-2
j_gene: TRBJ2-5
abundance: NA

CDR3nt: TGTGCCAGCAGTTTAGACAGGGATCAGCCCCAGCATTTT
CDR3aa: CASSLDRDQPQHF
d_gene: TRBD1
v_gene: TRBV28
j_gene: TRBJ1-5
abundance: NA

CDR3nt: TGTGCCTGGAGTAGCAGGGTCCATGGCTACACCTTC
CDR3aa: CAWSSRVHGYTF
d_gene: NA
v_gene: TRBV30
j_gene: TRBJ1-2
abundance: NA

CDR3nt: TGTGCCAGCAGCGTAGATAGTCTCACAGATACGCAGTATTTT
CDR3aa: CASSVDSLTDTQYF
d_gene: NA
v_gene: TRBV9
j_gene: TRBJ2-3
abundance: NA

CDR3nt: TGTGCCAGCAGCTTCCACGACAGGGGCTATAATTCACCCCTCCACTTT
CDR3aa: CASSFHDRGYNSPLHF
d_gene: TRBD1
v_gene: TRBV5-6
j_gene: TRBJ1-6
abundance: NA

CDR3nt: TGCGCCAGCAGCTTGCAGGGAACAGCAACTAATGAAAAACTGTTTTTT
CDR3aa: CASSLQGTATNEKLFF
d_gene: NA
v_gene: TRBV5-1
j_gene: TRBJ1-4
abundance: NA

CDR3nt: TGTGCCAGCAGCCCCGAGACAGGGCGTAGTCAGCCCCAGCATTTT
CDR3aa: CASSPETGRSQPQHF
d_gene: TRBD1
v_gene: TRBV5-8
j_gene: TRBJ1-5
abundance: NA

CDR3nt: TGCAGCGTTGAGAAGGGACAGGGTGCTGAAGCTTTCTTT
CDR3aa: CSVEKGQGAEAFF
d_gene: TRBD1
v_gene: TRBV29-1
j_gene: TRBJ1-1
abundance: NA

CDR3nt: TGTGCCAGCACCGGGGTGACTGCCTACAATGAGCAGTTCTTC
CDR3aa: CASTGVTAYNEQFF
d_gene: NA
v_gene: TRBV2
j_gene: TRBJ2-1
abundance: NA

CDR3nt: TGTGCCAGCAGCTTGGAGGCGGGGGGTGTAGATACGCAGTATTTT
CDR3aa: CASSLEAGGVDTQYF
d_gene: TRBD2
v_gene: TRBV5-5
j_gene: TRBJ2-3
abundance: few

CDR3nt: TGTGCCAGCAGCGCGAGCTCTGGAAACACCATATATTTT
CDR3aa: CASSASSGNTIYF
d_gene: NA
v_gene: TRBV2
j_gene: TRBJ1-3
abundance: NA

CDR3nt: TGTGCCAGCAGTCCAGGGGAGCTCGCCCGAATAAAAAGTGGCTACACCTTC
CDR3aa: CASSPGELARIKSGYTF
d_gene: NA
v_gene: TRBV6-6
j_gene: TRBJ1-2
abundance: once

CDR3nt: TGTGCCAGCAGTCCCCGTTGGGAGACCCAGCATTTT
CDR3aa: CASSPRWETQHF
d_gene: NA
v_gene: TRBV6-5
j_gene: TRBJ1-5
abundance: once

CDR3nt: TGTGCCAGCTCACCACTGACAGGGGTGAACACTGAAGCTTTCTTT
CDR3aa: CASSPLTGVNTEAFF
d_gene: TRBD1
v_gene: TRBV18
j_gene: TRBJ1-1
abundance: few

CDR3nt: TGTGCCAGCAGCTTGGGGCAGATGAACAATGAGCAGTTCTTC
CDR3aa: CASSLGQMNNEQFF
d_gene: NA
v_gene: TRBV11-2
j_gene: TRBJ2-1
abundance: NA

CDR3nt: TGTGCCAGTAGTATGGCTAGGGCAGGGGGCCTGGAGACCCAGTACTTC
CDR3aa: CASSMARAGGLETQYF
d_gene: TRBD1
v_gene: TRBV19
j_gene: TRBJ2-5
abundance: NA

CDR3nt: TGTGCCAGTCTCACCAGGCGGGGTGTCAGCACTGAAGCTTTCTTT
CDR3aa: CASLTRRGVSTEAFF
d_gene: NA
v_gene: TRBV6-5
j_gene: TRBJ1-1
abundance: NA

CDR3nt: TGCGCCAGCAGCTTGGGGCAGGGATTAGGCTACACCTTC
CDR3aa: CASSLGQGLGYTF
d_gene: NA
v_gene: TRBV5-1
j_gene: TRBJ1-2
abundance: NA

CDR3nt: TGTGCCAGCAGCTTGGACGCCAGGGGGCGATTGGGGACTGAAGCTTTCTTT
CDR3aa: CASSLDARGRLGTEAFF
d_gene: TRBD1
v_gene: TRBV5-6
j_gene: TRBJ1-1
abundance: NA

CDR3nt: TGTGCCAGCAGCGCCAAGACAGGGGCCCGGGAAAAACTGTTTTTT
CDR3aa: CASSAKTGAREKLFF
d_gene: TRBD1
v_gene: TRBV9
j_gene: TRBJ1-4
abundance: NA